This note documents a single TCR beta chain sequence. These data are taken from a study of blood T cell repertoires in COVID-19. Study background: The origin of the acute and convalescent COVID-19 samples was the United States, Italy and Spain. PBMCs, B-cell-depleted T cells, or T cells provided the cDNA or gDNA that made up the material.

The assay was immunoSEQ multiplex PCR, and TCRdb's table has in-frame clones only and misses some. The sample shows about 150,000 clones, more than 65% of them seen only once. The CDR3 covers 16 residues. Unmatched junction bases numbered 8, after V lost 1 base and J lost 7 bases. Germline V gives CDR1 LGHDT, CDR2 YNNKEL (reference sequence). The J gene is TRBJ1-2, the V gene TRBV3-1 (or the pseudogene TRBV3-2); 11 nucleotides agree with TRBD1. Input material: peripheral blood. The sequence was collected from a woman older than 75 with acute or convalescent COVID-19. The CDR3 region has the DNA TGTGCCAGCAGCCAAGGCCCGGGACAGGGGGTCGGTGGCTACACCTTC. Its protein is CASSQGPGQGVGGYTF.